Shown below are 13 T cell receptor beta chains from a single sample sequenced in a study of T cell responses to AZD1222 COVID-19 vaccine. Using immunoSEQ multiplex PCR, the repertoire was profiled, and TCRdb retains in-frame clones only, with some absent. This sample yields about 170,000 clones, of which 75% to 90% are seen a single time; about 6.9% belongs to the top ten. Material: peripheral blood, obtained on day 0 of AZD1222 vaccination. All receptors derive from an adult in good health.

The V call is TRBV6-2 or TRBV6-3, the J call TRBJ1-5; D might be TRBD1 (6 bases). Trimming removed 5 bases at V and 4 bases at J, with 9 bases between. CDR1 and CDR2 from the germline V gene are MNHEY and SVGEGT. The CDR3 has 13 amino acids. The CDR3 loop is CASSIQGNQPQHF. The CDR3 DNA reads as TGTGCCAGCAGTATACAGGGAAATCAGCCCCAGCATTTT.

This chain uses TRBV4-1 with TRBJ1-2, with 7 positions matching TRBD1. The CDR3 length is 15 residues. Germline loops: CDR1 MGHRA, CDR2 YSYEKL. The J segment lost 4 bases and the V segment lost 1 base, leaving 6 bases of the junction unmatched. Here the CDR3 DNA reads TGCGCCAGCAGCCAAGCCCCAGGGGGGAGCTATGGCTACACCTTC. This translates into CASSQAPGGSYGYTF.

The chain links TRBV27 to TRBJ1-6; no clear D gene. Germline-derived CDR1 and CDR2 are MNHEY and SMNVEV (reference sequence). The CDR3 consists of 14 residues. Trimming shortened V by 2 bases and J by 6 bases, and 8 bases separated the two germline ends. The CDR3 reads CASSLRGFNSPLHF. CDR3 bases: TGTGCCAGCAGTTTACGAGGATTTAATTCACCCCTCCACTTT.

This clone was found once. CDR3 in amino acids: CASSDPYEQYV. In DNA form, the CDR3 reads TGTGCCAGCAGTGACCCCTACGAGCAGTACGTC. The rearrangement links TRBV6-1 to TRBJ2-7, with D uncertain. Germline assignment: CDR1 MNHNS and CDR2 SASEGT. Trimming left V 3 bases short and J 2 bases short, with 2 bases between. The CDR3 contains 11 residues.

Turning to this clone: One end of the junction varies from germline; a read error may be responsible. CDR3 in DNA: TGTGCCGGCAGCCAAGATCTAACAGCTCCTAATGAAAAACTGTTTTTT. This sequence encodes CAGSQDLTAPNEKLFF. This chain connects TRBV4-2 to TRBJ1-4, with D unclear. The germline V gene encodes CDR1 LGHNA and CDR2 YNFKEQ. This CDR3 comprises 16 residues.

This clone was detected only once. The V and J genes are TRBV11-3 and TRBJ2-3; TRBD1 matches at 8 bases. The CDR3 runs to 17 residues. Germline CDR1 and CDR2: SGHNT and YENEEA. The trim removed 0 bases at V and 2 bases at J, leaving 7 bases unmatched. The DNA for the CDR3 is TGTGCCAGCAGCTTAGACCAGACAGGGGCGGTCACAGATACGCAGTATTTT. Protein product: CASSLDQTGAVTDTQYF.

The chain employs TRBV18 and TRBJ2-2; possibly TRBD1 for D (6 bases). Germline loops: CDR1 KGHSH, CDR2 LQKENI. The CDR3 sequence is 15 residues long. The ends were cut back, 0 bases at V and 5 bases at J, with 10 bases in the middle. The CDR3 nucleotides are TGTGCCAGCTCACCACCGCAGGGGCGTACCGGGGAGCTGTTTTTT. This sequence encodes CASSPPQGRTGELFF.

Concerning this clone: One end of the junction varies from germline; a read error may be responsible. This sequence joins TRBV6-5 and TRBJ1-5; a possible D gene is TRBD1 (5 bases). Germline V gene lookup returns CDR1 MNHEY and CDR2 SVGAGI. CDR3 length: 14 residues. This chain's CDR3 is CASTTQGYNHPQHF. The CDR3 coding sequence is TGTGCCAGCACGACTCAGGGTTACAATCATCCCCAGCATTTT.

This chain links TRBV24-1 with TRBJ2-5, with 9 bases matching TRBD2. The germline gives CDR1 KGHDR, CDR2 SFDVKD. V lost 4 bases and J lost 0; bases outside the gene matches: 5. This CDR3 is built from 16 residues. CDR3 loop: CATSESGGPYQETQYF. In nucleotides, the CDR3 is TGTGCCACCAGTGAAAGCGGGGGGCCCTACCAAGAGACCCAGTACTTC.

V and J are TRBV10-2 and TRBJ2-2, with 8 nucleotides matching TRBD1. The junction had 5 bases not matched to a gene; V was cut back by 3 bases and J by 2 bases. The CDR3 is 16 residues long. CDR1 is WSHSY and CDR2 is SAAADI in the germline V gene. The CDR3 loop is CASSDLGQGNTGELFF. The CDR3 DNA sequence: TGCGCCAGCAGTGACCTTGGACAGGGAAACACCGGGGAGCTGTTTTTT.

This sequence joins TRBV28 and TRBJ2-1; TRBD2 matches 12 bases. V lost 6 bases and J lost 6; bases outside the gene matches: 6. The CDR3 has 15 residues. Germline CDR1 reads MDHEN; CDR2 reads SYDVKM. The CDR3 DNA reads TGTGCCAGCAGATACAAACTAGCGGGGGGCAATGAGCAGTTCTTC. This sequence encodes CASRYKLAGGNEQFF.

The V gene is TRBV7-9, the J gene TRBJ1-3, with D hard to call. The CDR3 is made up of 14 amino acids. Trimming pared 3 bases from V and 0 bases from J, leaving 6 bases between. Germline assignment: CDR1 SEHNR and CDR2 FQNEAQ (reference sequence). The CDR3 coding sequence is TGTGCCAGCAGCTTCTCCTACTCTGGAAACACCATATATTTT. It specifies CASSFSYSGNTIYF.

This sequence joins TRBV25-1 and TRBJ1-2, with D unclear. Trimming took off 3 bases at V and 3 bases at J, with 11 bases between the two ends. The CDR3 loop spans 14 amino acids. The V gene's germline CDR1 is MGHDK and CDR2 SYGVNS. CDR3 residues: CASSDPGGYYGYTF. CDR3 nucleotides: TGTGCCAGCAGTGACCCTGGAGGGTACTATGGCTACACCTTC.